This T cell receptor (beta chain) stems from a study of blood T cell repertoires in COVID-19. The germline gives CDR1 SQVTM, CDR2 ANQGSEA. The CDR3 loop spans 13 amino acids. J was trimmed by 7 bases and V by 7 bases; bases with no gene match: 9. Clones were read by immunoSEQ multiplex PCR, and TCRdb kept only the in-frame ones, dropping some. This sample has 300,000 to 450,000 clones, with about nine tenths found just once. It was during active infection that Seattle patients were enrolled and then longitudinally followed. This TCR derives from a woman in her fifties or sixties with COVID-19, enrolled during active disease. The chain joins TRBV29-1 to TRBJ2-1; 8 bases line up with TRBD1. Source material: peripheral blood. The CDR3 protein is CSAPRDRRNEQFF. CDR3 DNA sequence: TGCAGCGCGCCCCGGGACAGGCGGAATGAGCAGTTCTTC.